A selection of T cell receptor beta chains follows, all from one sample in a study of T cells in Graves' hyperthyroidism and ophthalmopathy. TCRdb recomputed calls from the multiplex PCR reads with MiXCR, one row per CDR3 protein. In the table there are about 680,000 distinct CDR3 sequences, roughly a third of which are singletons. The sequenced sample was blood. Every receptor here comes from a woman in her thirties or forties with Graves' hyperthyroidism. CDR3s include the opening cysteine and the closing phenylalanine or tryptophan. The order of the fields is D gene, J gene, clone size, V gene, CDR3 length, CDR3 protein, CDR3 DNA. The D gene is left open where the match is weak. Expanded clones are given a class, and other clones once, few, many or no size at all.

D gene: -
J gene: TRBJ1-1
clone size: few
V gene: TRBV19
CDR3 length: 16
CDR3 protein: CASSIGFRLTNTEAFF
CDR3 DNA: TGTGCCAGTAGTATCGGCTTCCGTCTTACGAACACTGAAGCTTTCTTT

D gene: -
J gene: TRBJ1-1
clone size: many
V gene: TRBV5-4
CDR3 length: 14
CDR3 protein: CASSLEAVNTEAFF
CDR3 DNA: TGTGCCAGCAGCTTGGAGGCTGTGAACACTGAAGCTTTCTTT

D gene: -
J gene: TRBJ1-6
clone size: many
V gene: TRBV20-1
CDR3 length: 14
CDR3 protein: CSARTGSSDSPLHF
CDR3 DNA: TGCAGTGCTAGAACAGGGTCTAGTGATTCACCCCTCCACTTT

D gene: TRBD2
J gene: TRBJ2-7
clone size: -
V gene: TRBV5-4
CDR3 length: 16
CDR3 protein: CASSLGSASGLYEQYF
CDR3 DNA: TGTGCCAGCAGCTTGGGGTCGGCTAGCGGGCTCTACGAGCAGTACTTC

D gene: TRBD2
J gene: TRBJ2-2
clone size: few
V gene: TRBV7-8
CDR3 length: 20
CDR3 protein: CASSPNRLAGLLENTGELFF
CDR3 DNA: TGTGCCAGCAGCCCAAACCGACTAGCGGGACTCCTCGAGAACACCGGGGAGCTGTTTTTT

D gene: -
J gene: TRBJ1-5
clone size: -
V gene: TRBV15
CDR3 length: 11
CDR3 protein: CATSKSGPQHF
CDR3 DNA: TGTGCCACCAGCAAATCAGGGCCCCAGCATTTT

D gene: TRBD1
J gene: TRBJ2-5
clone size: -
V gene: TRBV11-2
CDR3 length: 15
CDR3 protein: CASSLDQGEIKTQYF
CDR3 DNA: TGTGCCAGCAGCTTAGATCAGGGGGAAATAAAGACCCAGTACTTC

D gene: TRBD1
J gene: TRBJ1-2
clone size: once
V gene: TRBV6-1
CDR3 length: 15
CDR3 protein: CASSKGTETNYGYTF
CDR3 DNA: TGTGCCAGCAGTAAAGGGACAGAGACTAACTATGGCTACACCTTC

D gene: TRBD1
J gene: TRBJ2-7
clone size: -
V gene: TRBV7-8
CDR3 length: 15
CDR3 protein: CASSLGGGGQGSQYF
CDR3 DNA: TGTGCCAGCAGCTTAGGGGGGGGTGGACAGGGGAGTCAGTACTTC

D gene: -
J gene: TRBJ1-5
clone size: -
V gene: TRBV12-3/TRBV12-4
CDR3 length: 13
CDR3 protein: CASRVGANQPQHF
CDR3 DNA: TGTGCCAGCAGGGTGGGCGCAAATCAGCCCCAGCATTTT

D gene: TRBD2
J gene: TRBJ2-1
clone size: -
V gene: TRBV6-5
CDR3 length: 15
CDR3 protein: CASRTSGSLYNEQFF
CDR3 DNA: TGCGCCAGCAGAACTAGCGGGAGCTTGTACAATGAGCAGTTCTTC

D gene: TRBD1
J gene: TRBJ2-7
clone size: few
V gene: TRBV12-3/TRBV12-4
CDR3 length: 13
CDR3 protein: CASSSQGEEEQYF
CDR3 DNA: TGTGCCAGCAGCTCCCAGGGGGAAGAAGAGCAGTACTTC

D gene: TRBD2
J gene: TRBJ2-5
clone size: many
V gene: TRBV10-3
CDR3 length: 16
CDR3 protein: CAISDPTSTMGETQYF
CDR3 DNA: TGTGCCATCAGTGATCCGACTAGCACCATGGGGGAGACCCAGTACTTC

D gene: -
J gene: TRBJ2-3
clone size: -
V gene: TRBV29-1
CDR3 length: 12
CDR3 protein: CSVVWNTDTQYF
CDR3 DNA: TGCAGCGTTGTGTGGAACACAGATACGCAGTATTTT

D gene: TRBD1
J gene: TRBJ1-5
clone size: -
V gene: TRBV9
CDR3 length: 16
CDR3 protein: CASSEPTGAGNQPQHF
CDR3 DNA: TGTGCCAGCAGCGAACCAACAGGGGCAGGCAATCAGCCCCAGCATTTT

D gene: TRBD1
J gene: TRBJ1-2
clone size: few
V gene: TRBV7-2
CDR3 length: 17
CDR3 protein: CASSLVGTELSSYGYTF
CDR3 DNA: TGTGCCAGCAGCTTAGTGGGGACAGAACTATCTAGCTATGGCTACACCTTC

D gene: TRBD1
J gene: TRBJ1-2
clone size: few
V gene: TRBV4-1
CDR3 length: 16
CDR3 protein: CASSHLRTGLGFGYTF
CDR3 DNA: TGCGCCAGCAGCCACCTCAGGACAGGTTTGGGGTTTGGCTACACCTTC